This is a list of T cell receptor beta chains from one sample in a study of OX40 agonist ivuxolimab in advanced cancers. Assay used: immunoSEQ multiplex PCR; TCRdb lists only in-frame clones, some missing. The table shows tens of thousands of clones, with around 91% occurring only once. This material consisted of CD4+ or CD8+ T cells sorted from blood, taken in a trial of the OX40 agonist ivuxolimab. These receptor sequences come from an adult with an advanced solid tumor such as melanoma, head and neck, liver or kidney cancer. Each CDR3 is given with its conserved first and last residue.

J,V,CDR3
TRBJ2-1,TRBV13,CASPRARNSSYNEQFF
TRBJ1-1,TRBV7-9,CASSLVQGMAEAFF
TRBJ1-5,TRBV19,CASRDGRSNQPQHF
TRBJ2-5,TRBV7-2,CASSFGFLAGGPQETQYF
TRBJ1-1,TRBV19,CASSITPSGDKNTEAFF
TRBJ2-1,TRBV4-1,CASIPQRGSSYNEQFF
TRBJ2-1,TRBV9,CASSTWDSNEQFF
TRBJ2-7,TRBV7-9,CASSFRAYEQYF
TRBJ2-7,TRBV4-2,CASSQDLGLPMEQYF
TRBJ2-3,TRBV5-6,CASSLGLGPGDTQYF
TRBJ2-5,TRBV7-8,CASSHGQGRSEQYF
TRBJ1-5,TRBV23-1,CASAAGNQPQHF
TRBJ1-5,TRBV28,CASSLTGINQPQHF
TRBJ2-2,TRBV27,CASSLSGSPYTGELFF
TRBJ1-5,TRBV28,CASSFITLQDINQPQHF
TRBJ1-1,TRBV4-1,CASSQEDRLNTEAFF
TRBJ1-1,TRBV12-5,CASVPTGGTEAFF
TRBJ2-5,TRBV19,CASSPRTGEGETQYF
TRBJ2-2,TRBV5-4,CASSFQGGAGELFF
TRBJ2-2,TRBV11-3,CASSLGIGPTGELFF